The clone carrying this T cell receptor beta chain has just a few counts. Antigen specificity is unknown. CDR1 DFQATT and CDR2 SNEGSKA come from the germline V gene (reference sequence). This CDR3 has 14 amino acids. After removal of 0 bases from V and 2 bases from J, the junction contained 3 bases not matched to a gene. Individuals who donated were healthy Caucasians from Russia aged roughly 6 to 90. The data originate from a study of blood T cells in healthy people across ages. Study-wide results and caveats: CMV status of donors was not determined, possibly confounding expanded clonotype changes.

A second roughly 6 to 12 cycle PCR used barcoded and J-beta primers. MiXCR, run by TCRdb on the 5' RACE reads, gives a single entry per CDR3 protein. The table has around 1,000,000 distinct CDR3 sequences, less than 45% seen once. This TCR was sampled from a man between 18 and 35 years old in good health. The source material was blood. V and J are TRBV20-1 and TRBJ2-7, with 8 bases identical to TRBD2. CDR3 DNA sequence: TGCAGTGCTAGAGATCGGGGACTAGCCTACGAGCAGTACTTC. Its protein is CSARDRGLAYEQYF.